This T cell receptor (beta chain) was identified during a study of beta chain features in type 1 diabetes. Across the study: Healthy donors and patients showed comparable age, gender and cell yields. Whole-study results and caveats: Fewer junction insertions and more nucleotide deletions appeared in type 1 diabetes patients.

All of the isolated RNA was reverse transcribed, so expressed TCRB transcripts were sequenced. Repertoires were generated with immunoSEQ multiplex PCR, while TCRdb's copy carries only in-frame clones and drops some. The sample consists of 300,000 to 350,000 clones, 6.5% to 10% of them appearing once. Note on this clone: The antigen is undetermined. Other DNA sequences in the same sample also yield this CDR3.

Germline-derived CDR1 and CDR2 are KGHSH and LQKENI. J was trimmed by 3 bases and V by 1 base; bases with no gene match: 0. The CDR3 covers 14 residues. The purity of all sorted populations exceeded 98%. Material for sequencing was central memory CD4+ T cells from blood. The TCR comes from a woman aged 18-30 years in good health. The chain has TRBV18 and TRBJ1-2, with 9 bases that match TRBD1. DNA of the CDR3: TGTGCCAGCTCACCACGGGACAGGGACTATGGCTACACCTTC. Protein: CASSPRDRDYGYTF.